These 4 T cell receptor beta chains originate from one sample sequenced in a study of T cell responses to AZD1222 COVID-19 vaccine. The data were produced by immunoSEQ multiplex PCR, yet TCRdb's version contains in-frame clones alone and is incomplete. The sample carries about 140,000 clones, 85% to 90% recorded once. Sequenced material: peripheral blood, taken 28 days after the second AZD1222 dose. These receptors all come from an adult who received the AZD1222 COVID-19 vaccine.

The CDR3 coding sequence is TGTGCCAGCAGCGTAGGGGGTCGGGAGGTAGAGACCCAGTACTTC. As protein: CASSVGGREVETQYF. The chain uses TRBV9 and TRBJ2-5; 7 nucleotides match TRBD2. V shed 0 bases, J shed 4 bases, and the junction held 6 bases outside the gene matches. Germline V CDR1 and CDR2: SGDLS, YYNGEE. This CDR3 region has 15 residues.

The chain links TRBV27 to TRBJ2-3; TRBD2 aligns across 8 bases. J gave up 1 base and V 3 bases, and 9 bases lay outside the gene matches. The V gene's germline CDR1 is MNHEY and CDR2 SMNVEV (reference sequence). This CDR3 region has 17 residues. CDR3 sequence (DNA): TGTGCCAGCAGTTTTCTAAGAGCGGGAGCCGGCACAGATACGCAGTATTTT. Residues: CASSFLRAGAGTDTQYF.

The V and J genes are TRBV18 and TRBJ2-1; tentatively, D is TRBD1 (6 bases). Trimming cost V 0 bases and J 8 bases, with 14 bases left between them. Germline V lookup: CDR1 KGHSH, CDR2 LQKENI. The CDR3 totals 15 residues. CDR3 sequence reads: CASSPPGAQADEQFF. CDR3 in DNA: TGTGCCAGCTCACCACCGGGGGCCCAGGCGGATGAGCAGTTCTTC. The full variable domain, completed using reference TRBV18 and TRBJ2-1, is NAGVMQNPRHLVRRRGQEARLRCSPMKGHSHVYWYRQLPEEGLKFMVYLQKENIIDESGMPKERFSAEFPKEGPSILRIQQVVRGDSAAYFCASSPPGAQADEQFFGPGTRLTVL.

The chain joins TRBV10-1 to TRBJ2-5; 8 bases are shared with TRBD2. Germline V gene data show CDR1 as WNHNN and CDR2 as SYGVQD (reference sequence). J was trimmed by 5 bases and V by 0 bases; bases with no gene match: 5. CDR3 size: 15 residues. CDR3 coding DNA: TGCGCCAGCAGTGAGTCACTAGCGGTCGGGGAGACCCAGTACTTC. Encoded protein: CASSESLAVGETQYF.